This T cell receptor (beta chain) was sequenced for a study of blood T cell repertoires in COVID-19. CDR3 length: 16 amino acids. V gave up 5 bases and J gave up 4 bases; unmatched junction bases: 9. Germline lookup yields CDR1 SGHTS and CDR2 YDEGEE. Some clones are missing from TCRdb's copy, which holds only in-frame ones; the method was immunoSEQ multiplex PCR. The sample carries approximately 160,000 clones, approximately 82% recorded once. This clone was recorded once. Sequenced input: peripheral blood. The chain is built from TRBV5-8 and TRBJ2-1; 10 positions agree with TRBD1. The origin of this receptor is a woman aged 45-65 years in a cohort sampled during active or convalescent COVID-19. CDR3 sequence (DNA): TGTGCCAGCAGAACCGGGACAGGGGATGGTTACAATGAGCAGTTCTTC. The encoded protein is CASRTGTGDGYNEQFF.